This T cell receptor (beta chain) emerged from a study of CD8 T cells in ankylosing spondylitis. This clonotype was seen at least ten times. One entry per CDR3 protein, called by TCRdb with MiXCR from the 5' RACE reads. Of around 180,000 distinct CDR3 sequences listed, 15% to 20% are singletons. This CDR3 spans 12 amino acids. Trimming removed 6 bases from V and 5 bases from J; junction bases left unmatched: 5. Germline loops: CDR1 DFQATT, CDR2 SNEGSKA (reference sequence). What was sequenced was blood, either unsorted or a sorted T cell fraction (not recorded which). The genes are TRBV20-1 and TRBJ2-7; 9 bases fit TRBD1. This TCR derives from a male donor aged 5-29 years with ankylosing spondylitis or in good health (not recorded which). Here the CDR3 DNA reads TGCAGTGCGACGACAGGGGGGGACGAGCAGTACTTC. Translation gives CSATTGGDEQYF.